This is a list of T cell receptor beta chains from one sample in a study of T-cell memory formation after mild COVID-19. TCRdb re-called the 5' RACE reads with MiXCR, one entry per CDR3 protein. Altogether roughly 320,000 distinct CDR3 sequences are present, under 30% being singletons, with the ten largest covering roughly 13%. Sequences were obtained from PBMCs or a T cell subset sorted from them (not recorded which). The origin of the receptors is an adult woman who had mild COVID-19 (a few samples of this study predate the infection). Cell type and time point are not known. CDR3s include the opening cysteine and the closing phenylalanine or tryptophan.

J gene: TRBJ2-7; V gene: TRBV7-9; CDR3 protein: CASSPWDRGAGGSYEQYF
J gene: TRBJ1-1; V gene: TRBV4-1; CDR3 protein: CASSQAYTEAFF
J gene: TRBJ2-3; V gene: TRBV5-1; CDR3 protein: CASSSLGTSVGSTDTQYF
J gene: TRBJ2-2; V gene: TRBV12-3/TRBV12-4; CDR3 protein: CASIFGSSTGELFF
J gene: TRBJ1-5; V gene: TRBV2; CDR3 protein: CASRVRAGQPQHF
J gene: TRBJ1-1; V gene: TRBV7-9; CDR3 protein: CASSTGTHIGTEAFF
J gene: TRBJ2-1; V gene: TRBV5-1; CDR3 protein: CASSQGWGAGMYNEQFF
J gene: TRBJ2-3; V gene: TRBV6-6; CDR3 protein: CASSSVTQYF
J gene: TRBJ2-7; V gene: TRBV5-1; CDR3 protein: CASSLMGEGYEQYF
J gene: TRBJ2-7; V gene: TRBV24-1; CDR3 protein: CATSDGQSLNEQYF
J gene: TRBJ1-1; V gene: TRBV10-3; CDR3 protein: CAISESGTGAAEAFF
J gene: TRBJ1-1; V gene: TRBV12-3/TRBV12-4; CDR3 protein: CASSPDRTEAFF
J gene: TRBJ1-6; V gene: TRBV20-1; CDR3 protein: CSALSVANSPLHF
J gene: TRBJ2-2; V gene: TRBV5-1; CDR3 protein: CASSRGMDRGLPGELFF
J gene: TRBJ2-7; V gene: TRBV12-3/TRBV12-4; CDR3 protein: CASSYSGEQYF